The entry below describes one TCR beta chain. Its antigen remains unidentified. CDR1 is SGHTA, CDR2 FQGTGA, per germline. This CDR3 has 15 residues. The V end lost 2 bases, the J end lost 5 bases, and 12 bases lay between the germline ends. The data are from a study of lymphopenia after photon versus proton radiotherapy. The assay was immunoSEQ multiplex PCR, and TCRdb's table has in-frame clones only and misses some. This sample has roughly 57,000 clones, with around 83% found just once. Study-wide points: Only patients who died were analyzed for survival; proton advantage is unproven. Larger post-nadir TCR diversity loss correlated inversely with survival in deceased patients. Photon-treated patients lost naive T cells and TCR diversity; proton-treated stayed stable. Oligoclonal CD8+ Temra expansion after nadir drove photon patients' diversity drop.

The receptor comes from a man aged 50 to 60 with gastric cancer. The source was peripheral blood, collected from a patient treated with photon-based radiotherapy. This rearrangement joins TRBV7-3 to TRBJ2-2, with D maybe TRBD1 (5 bases). The CDR3 here is CASSLYPGFTGELFF. CDR3 nucleotide sequence: TGTGCCAGCAGCTTATATCCAGGGTTTACCGGGGAGCTGTTTTTT.